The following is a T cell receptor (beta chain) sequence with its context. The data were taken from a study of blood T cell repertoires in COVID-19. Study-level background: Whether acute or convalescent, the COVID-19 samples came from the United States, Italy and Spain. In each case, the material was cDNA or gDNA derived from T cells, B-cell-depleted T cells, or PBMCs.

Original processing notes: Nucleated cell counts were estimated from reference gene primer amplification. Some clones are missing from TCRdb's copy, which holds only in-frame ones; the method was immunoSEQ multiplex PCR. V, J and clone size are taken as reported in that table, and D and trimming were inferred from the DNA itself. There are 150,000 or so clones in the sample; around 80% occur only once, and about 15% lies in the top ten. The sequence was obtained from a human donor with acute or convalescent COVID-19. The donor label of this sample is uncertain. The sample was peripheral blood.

DNA of the CDR3: TGTGCCAGCAGCCTCCTTGGGCTGGGGAGCTCCTACAATGAGCAGTTCTTC. This codes for CASSLLGLGSSYNEQFF. The chain combines TRBV3-1 (or the pseudogene TRBV3-2) with TRBJ2-1, with a weak D call TRBD2 (5 bases). V lost 4 bases and J lost 0, with 16 bases in between. The CDR3 runs to 17 residues. Germline loops: CDR1 LGHDT, CDR2 YNNKEL (reference sequence).